One and the same sample provided the 21 T cell receptor beta chains below, sequenced in a study of shared clonotypes between healthy human individuals. Libraries were prepared by immunoSEQ multiplex PCR; TCRdb keeps only in-frame clonotypes and omits some of them. In the table there are about 980,000 clones, around 80% of which are singletons. Input material: memory CD4+ T cells sorted from blood. The subset is: CD45RA-negative fraction. These receptors came from a man younger than 35 in good health.

In its sample, this clone was seen once. The chain links TRBV5-1 to TRBJ1-5; D is ambiguous. The CDR3 contains 15 residues. CDR1 and CDR2 from the germline V gene are SGHRS and YFSETQ. Trimming pared 4 bases from V and 6 bases from J, leaving 17 bases between. The DNA for the CDR3 is TGCGCCAGCAGCCTCTCGATTGGTGAAGGTCAGCCCCAGCATTTT. Encoded protein: CASSLSIGEGQPQHF.

The chain uses TRBV19 and TRBJ1-1, with TRBD1 as a possible D gene (6 bases). Trimming took off 6 bases at V and 8 bases at J, with 10 bases between the two ends. This CDR3 spans 11 amino acids. Germline CDR1 and CDR2: LNHDA and SQIVND (reference sequence). The DNA for the CDR3 is TGTGCCAGTAGCAAAACAGGGGAAGCTTTCTTT. It specifies CASSKTGEAFF. Full variable domain (outside the CDR3, taken from reference TRBV19 and TRBJ1-1): DGGITQSPKYLFRKEGQNVTLSCEQNLNHDAMYWYRQDPGQGLRLIYYSQIVNDFQKGDIAEGYSVSREKKESFPLTVTSAQKNPTAFYLCASSKTGEAFFGQGTRLTVV.

This sequence joins TRBV2 and TRBJ2-7; 7 bases are shared with TRBD2. This CDR3 comprises 11 residues. V was pared by 5 bases and J by 7 bases, with 2 bases of the junction left unmatched. Germline CDR1 is SNHLY and CDR2 is FYNNEI. CDR3 sequence: CASSLSGEQYF. The DNA of the CDR3 is TGTGCCAGCAGTCTTAGCGGGGAGCAGTACTTC. The whole variable domain, remainder taken from reference TRBV2 and TRBJ2-7, is EPEVTQTPSHQVTQMGQEVILRCVPISNHLYFYWYRQILGQKVEFLVSFYNNEISEKSEIFDDQFSVERPDGSNFTLKIRSTKLEDSAMYFCASSLSGEQYFGPGTRLTVT.

The V and J genes are TRBV10-3 and TRBJ2-5, with D maybe TRBD2 (6 bases). This CDR3 has 15 amino acids. The V and J ends lost 6 bases and 1 base respectively, with 15 bases between them. CDR1 is ENHRY and CDR2 is SYGVKD in the germline V gene. CDR3 sequence reads: CAISDQKGLQETQYF. In nucleotides, the CDR3 is TGTGCCATCAGCGATCAGAAGGGACTCCAAGAGACCCAGTACTTC.

The genes are TRBV10-2 and TRBJ2-3; D is unresolved. Trimming pared 2 bases from V and 11 bases from J, leaving 11 bases between. From germline, CDR1 is WSHSY and CDR2 SAAADI. The CDR3 has 12 amino acids. The CDR3 coding sequence is TGCGCCAGCAGTGAGCGGTCGCGGCTGCAGTATTTT. This encodes CASSERSRLQYF.

This rearrangement joins TRBV5-5 to TRBJ1-1; 8 bases align to TRBD1. V shed 1 base, J shed 6 bases, and the junction held 5 bases outside the gene matches. Per germline, CDR1 SGHKS and CDR2 YYEKEE (reference sequence). The CDR3 runs 14 residues. Here the CDR3 reads CASSLYQGASEAFF. CDR3 in DNA: TGTGCCAGCAGCTTGTATCAGGGGGCCTCTGAAGCTTTCTTT.

The rearrangement joins TRBV5-5 to TRBJ1-1; D is perhaps TRBD1 (5 bases). V was clipped by 2 bases and J by 1 base, with 9 bases between them. CDR3 size: 14 residues. Germline values: CDR1 SGHKS, CDR2 YYEKEE (reference sequence). In nucleotides, the CDR3 is TGTGCCAGCAGCTTAAGGGGTCAGAACACTGAAGCTTTCTTT. Amino acid sequence: CASSLRGQNTEAFF.

The chain combines TRBV2 with TRBJ2-7; D not resolved. Per the germline V gene, CDR1 is SNHLY and CDR2 is FYNNEI. The V end lost 6 bases, the J end lost 5 bases, and 20 bases lay between the germline ends. This CDR3 has 15 amino acids. CDR3 amino acids: CASSGSGPDFDEQYF. The DNA of the CDR3 is TGTGCCAGCAGCGGTTCGGGCCCTGATTTCGACGAGCAGTACTTC.

V and J are TRBV4-2 and TRBJ2-5, with TRBD2 matching over 8 bases. CDR3 length: 15 amino acids. The V segment lost 1 base and the J segment 4 bases; nucleotides outside the gene matches: 5. Per the germline V gene, CDR1 is LGHNA and CDR2 is YNFKEQ. In DNA form, the CDR3 reads TGTGCCAGCAGCCAAGTAGCGGGGAAGGGAGAGACCCAGTACTTC. The encoded protein is CASSQVAGKGETQYF.

The chain combines TRBV28 with TRBJ2-7, with a possible D match to TRBD2 (6 bases). Germline assignment: CDR1 MDHEN and CDR2 SYDVKM. V lost 2 bases, J lost 5 bases, and 13 bases lay in between. CDR3 length: 14 residues. The CDR3 bases are TGTGCCAGCAGTTTAGCGGGGCCAATCCACGAGCAGTACTTC. Protein product: CASSLAGPIHEQYF.

Comments on this clone: With a much larger clone just one base away, this may be a read error. Distinct nucleotide sequences in the sample also encode this CDR3. The V and J genes are TRBV2 and TRBJ2-7; D may be TRBD1 (5 bases). The V gene lost 4 bases and the J gene lost 1 base, with 5 bases spanning the gap. The CDR3 is 12 amino acids. The V gene's germline CDR1 is SNHLY and CDR2 FYNNEI. The CDR3 sequence: CASSGQSYEQYF. The CDR3, as DNA: TGTGCCAGCAGTGGACAGTCCTACGAGCAGTACTTC. Full variable domain (rest looked up from reference TRBV2 and TRBJ2-7): EPEVTQTPSHQVTQMGQEVILRCVPISNHLYFYWYRQILGQKVEFLVSFYNNEISEKSEIFDDQFSVERPDGSNFTLKIRSTKLEDSAMYFCASSGQSYEQYFGPGTRLTVT.

The rearrangement joins TRBV7-9 to TRBJ2-1; 13 bases match TRBD2. V dropped 5 bases and J dropped 10; count of bases not matched to a gene: 14. The CDR3 runs to 17 residues. Germline CDR1 and CDR2: SEHNR and FQNEAQ (reference sequence). CDR3 amino acids: CASSAAIGLAGVKEQFF. CDR3 in DNA: TGTGCCAGCAGCGCAGCTATCGGACTAGCGGGAGTAAAGGAGCAGTTCTTC.

The chain combines TRBV19 with TRBJ1-5; maybe TRBD1 (5 bases). CDR3 size: 16 residues. CDR1 is LNHDA and CDR2 is SQIVND in the germline V gene (reference sequence). The V and J ends lost 2 bases and 5 bases respectively, with 16 bases between them. CDR3 nucleotides: TGTGCCAGTAGTATATCTTCGCAGACAGTATATCAGCCCCAGCATTTT. This translates into CASSISSQTVYQPQHF.

This clone has more than one count but fewer than ten. The rearrangement joins TRBV11-2 to TRBJ2-7; D might be TRBD1 or TRBD2, each matching 5 bases. CDR3 length equals 15 residues. V lost 3 bases and J lost 4, with 16 bases in between. Germline CDR1 and CDR2: SGHAT and FQNNGV. CDR3 amino acids: CASSLTVGDHYEQYF. The DNA for the CDR3 is TGTGCCAGCAGCTTGACAGTTGGGGACCATTACGAGCAGTACTTC.

The chain combines TRBV10-3 with TRBJ2-5, with D possibly called TRBD1 or TRBD2 (5 bases each). There are 16 residues in the CDR3. Germline values: CDR1 ENHRY, CDR2 SYGVKD. V was trimmed by 9 bases and J by 2 bases, leaving 22 bases between them. The CDR3 sequence is CAMPPTRGRNQETQYF. The DNA of the CDR3 is TGTGCCATGCCCCCGACGAGGGGTCGAAATCAAGAGACCCAGTACTTC.

This clone was picked up one time. The gene calls are TRBV6-5 and TRBJ2-1, with 7 positions matching TRBD2. Looked up from germline, CDR1 is MNHEY and CDR2 is SVGAGI. The CDR3 consists of 15 residues. V was pared by 5 bases and J by 3 bases, with 7 bases of the junction left unmatched. The CDR3 spells CASSTGTIDYNEQFF. For the CDR3, the DNA is TGTGCCAGCAGTACCGGGACTATCGACTACAATGAGCAGTTCTTC.

This CDR3 reads CAISDTGYNEQFF. The CDR3 DNA sequence: TGTGCCATCAGTGACACAGGTTACAATGAGCAGTTCTTC. The chain links TRBV10-3 to TRBJ2-1, with D maybe TRBD1 (5 bases). The CDR3 runs to 13 residues. Trimming left V 3 bases short and J 4 bases short, with 7 bases between. CDR1 and CDR2 (germline): ENHRY, SYGVKD.

This clone was seen ten or more times. CDR3 in DNA: TGTGCCATCAGTGGGGACAGGGCGTTTTCAAACACTGAAGCTTTCTTT. This codes for CAISGDRAFSNTEAFF. The chain joins TRBV10-3 to TRBJ1-1; TRBD1 matches 9 bases. Germline V gene sequence: CDR1 ENHRY, CDR2 SYGVKD. V lost 4 bases to trimming and J lost 2 bases; unmatched junction nucleotides: 8. CDR3 size: 16 residues.

This sequence joins TRBV6-7 and TRBJ2-7; D gene uncertain. TRBV6-7 is filed as an ORF, its function uncertain. The V end was cut by 7 bases, the J end by 10 bases, with 20 bases between. The length of the CDR3 is 13 residues. The CDR3 sequence is CASTLNSSSQQYF. The DNA of the CDR3 is TGTGCCAGCACTCTCAACTCCTCGAGTCAACAGTACTTC.

This clone turned up a few times. The V call is TRBV2, the J call TRBJ2-7; D could derive from TRBD1 or TRBD2 (5 bases each). Trimming took 1 base from V and 3 from J, leaving 13 bases between them. Germline V gene lookup returns CDR1 SNHLY and CDR2 FYNNEI. This CDR3 comprises 15 residues. CDR3: CASSEESGGLYEQYF. In DNA, the CDR3 is TGTGCCAGCAGTGAAGAGTCTGGGGGTCTCTACGAGCAGTACTTC.

The rearrangement uses TRBV6-5 and TRBJ2-1; no clear D gene. Trimming pared 4 bases from V and 4 bases from J, leaving 14 bases between. CDR1 and CDR2 from the germline V gene are MNHEY and SVGAGI. This CDR3 has 15 residues. The CDR3 coding sequence is TGTGCCAGCAGTTTTCGACAAGATCCGTACAATGAGCAGTTCTTC. Its translation: CASSFRQDPYNEQFF.